This T cell receptor (beta chain) emerged from a study of healthy donors' naive CD4 and CD8 T cells. Notes on the study in general: Negatively charged CDR3s marked CD8+ lineage; positively charged CDR3s marked CD4+ lineage.

From germline, CDR1 is SGHAT and CDR2 FQNNGV. The CDR3 is 14 amino acids. V was trimmed by 1 base and J by 0 bases, leaving 7 bases between them. In its sample, this clonotype was seen a few times. Antigen: not known. Starting from roughly 0.55 ug of total RNA, TCR libraries were made with linear amplification. TCRdb reprocessed the reads with MiXCR, giving one entry per CDR3 protein. The repertoire consists of roughly 200,000 distinct CDR3 sequences, with under 85% occurring once and the leading ten covering approximately 2.5%. This sequence originates from a pool of human donors in good health; the sample pools cells from several healthy donors. Sample: naive CD4+ and CD8+ T cells sorted from blood, pooled from several donors. The chain carries TRBV11-2 and TRBJ2-7; the D is unclear. The CDR3 DNA follows: TGTGCCAGCAGCTTAGCTCCACCCTCCTACGAGCAGTACTTC. Its protein is CASSLAPPSYEQYF.